These 11 T cell receptor beta chains originate from one sample sequenced in a study of CD8 T cells in Susac syndrome. When the RNA was reverse transcribed, random hexamers were used with an input of roughly 0.5 to 1 ug. MiXCR, applied by TCRdb to the immunoSEQ multiplex PCR reads, yields one record per CDR3 protein. The sample carries approximately 220,000 distinct CDR3 sequences, over 90% recorded once. The specimen sequenced was CD4+ T cells from PBMCs. The receptors here all came from a human donor with multiple sclerosis.

The chain combines TRBV9 with TRBJ2-1, with TRBD2 matching over 10 bases. This CDR3 has 13 residues. With V trimmed by 3 bases and J by 9 bases, 3 bases remained unmatched. The germline V gene has CDR1 SGDLS and CDR2 YYNGEE. This CDR3 reads CASSGTSGSEQFF. The CDR3 DNA reads TGTGCCAGCAGCGGGACTAGCGGCTCTGAGCAGTTCTTC.

The rearrangement uses TRBV23-1 and TRBJ2-3; D might be TRBD1 or TRBD2, each matching 5 bases. TRBV23-1 is placed among ORFs of uncertain function. Trimming pared 10 bases from V and 2 bases from J, leaving 28 bases between. This CDR3 is built from 18 residues. The CDR3 DNA is TGCGCCACCAATAACCCTTCCAGGGACCACGTTCTCACAGATACGCAGTATTTT. It codes for CATNNPSRDHVLTDTQYF.

In this sample, this clonotype turned up once. The rearrangement joins TRBV3-1 to TRBJ2-7; D is perhaps TRBD1 or TRBD2 (5 bases each). This CDR3 has 15 amino acids. Trimming removed 2 bases from V and 2 bases from J, with 13 bases in between. Germline V gene data show CDR1 as LGHDT and CDR2 as YNNKEL (reference sequence). Here the CDR3 reads CASSQRPGPPYEQYF. Written as DNA, the CDR3 is TGTGCCAGCAGCCAACGGCCGGGGCCCCCCTACGAGCAGTACTTC.

The chain employs TRBV11-2 and TRBJ2-7, with D unresolved. V was pared by 5 bases and J by 4 bases, with 24 bases between. Germline lookup yields CDR1 SGHAT and CDR2 FQNNGV. The CDR3 has 17 amino acids. CDR3 loop: CASSLRSRAPLRYEQYF. The CDR3 DNA follows: TGTGCCAGCAGCCTGCGAAGCCGGGCCCCCCTCAGGTACGAGCAGTACTTC. The full variable domain, rest sourced from reference TRBV11-2 and TRBJ2-7, is EAGVAQSPRYKIIEKRQSVAFWCNPISGHATLYWYQQILGQGPKLLIQFQNNGVVDDSQLPKDRFSAERLKGVDSTLKIQPAKLEDSAVYLCASSLRSRAPLRYEQYFGPGTRLTVT.

The V gene is TRBV4-1, the J gene TRBJ2-5; no definite D call. V dropped 4 bases and J dropped 1 base, with 10 bases sitting between them. CDR1 is MGHRA, CDR2 YSYEKL, per germline. The CDR3 runs to 14 residues. In DNA form, the CDR3 reads TGCGCCAGCAGCCCACCCAGATTCCAAGAGACCCAGTACTTC. This gives the protein CASSPPRFQETQYF.

V gene TRBV29-1 combines with J gene TRBJ1-2; D possibly corresponds to TRBD1 (6 bases). The CDR3 is 15 residues long. CDR1 SQVTM and CDR2 ANQGSEA come from the germline V gene. The ends were cut back, 0 bases at V and 8 bases at J, with 19 bases in the middle. The CDR3 loop reads CSVEDRGVPRGGYTF. The CDR3 nucleotides read TGCAGCGTTGAAGATCGGGGAGTCCCTAGGGGGGGCTACACCTTC.

V and J are TRBV9 and TRBJ1-4; no reliable D call. This CDR3 contains 13 residues. The V gene lost 4 bases and the J gene lost 5 bases, with 9 bases spanning the gap. Germline V lookup: CDR1 SGDLS, CDR2 YYNGEE. The CDR3 bases are TGTGCCAGCAGCCCGGGAGGGAATGAAAAACTGTTTTTT. The encoded protein is CASSPGGNEKLFF.

This chain joins TRBV3-1 and TRBJ1-2, with a possible D match to TRBD1 (6 bases). Per germline, CDR1 LGHDT and CDR2 YNNKEL (reference sequence). The CDR3 sequence is 15 residues long. Trimming pared 4 bases from V and 2 bases from J, leaving 14 bases between. The CDR3: CASSPGTRGNYGYTF. The CDR3, as DNA: TGTGCCAGCAGCCCCGGGACCAGGGGAAACTATGGCTACACCTTC.

This chain links TRBV5-1 with TRBJ2-5; possibly TRBD1 for D (7 bases). In germline, CDR1 is SGHRS, CDR2 YFSETQ. The CDR3 has 15 amino acids. Trimming removed 1 base from V and 3 bases from J, with 13 bases in between. This CDR3 reads CASSLQGRGEETQYF. CDR3 nucleotides: TGCGCCAGCAGCTTGCAGGGCAGGGGGGAAGAGACCCAGTACTTC.

This sequence joins TRBV20-1 and TRBJ2-7, with 8 bases fitting TRBD2. The CDR3 consists of 13 residues. Unmatched junction bases numbered 6, after V lost 5 bases and J lost 3 bases. From germline, CDR1 is DFQATT and CDR2 SNEGSKA (reference sequence). The CDR3 sequence is CSAYPGGGYEQYF. CDR3 coding DNA: TGCAGTGCTTACCCCGGGGGGGGCTACGAGCAGTACTTC.

The sample holds a few counts of this clonotype. This rearrangement joins TRBV30 to TRBJ1-6, with 7 positions matching TRBD1. V lost 3 bases to trimming and J lost 10 bases; unmatched junction nucleotides: 3. The CDR3 runs to 12 residues. The germline CDR1 and CDR2 sequences are GTSNPN and SVGIG (reference sequence). CDR3 residues: CAWRGTESPLHF. The CDR3 DNA sequence: TGTGCCTGGAGGGGGACAGAGTCACCCCTCCACTTT.